This TCR beta chain comes out of a study of shared clonotypes between healthy human individuals (dated by TCRdb to 2018 to 2020). Background on the whole study: The cohort included a few men and two women between 18 and 49 years of age. Between about 0.8 and 9 billion PBMCs per donor were obtained by leukapheresis. The study deeply sequenced blood TCR repertoires of 5 or 6 healthy adults to estimate repertoire size and the extent of clonotype sharing between individuals. Libraries were prepared and TCR repertoires were sequenced by different laboratories using diverse techniques, in order to increase sequencing depth and limit assay-specific biases. For each donor, CD4 naive and CD4 memory were each given three plates, CD8 naive was given two plates, and CD8 memory was given one plate.

Using the deep immunoSEQ assay, TCR CDR3 regions were amplified from genomic DNA by multiplex PCR. Extracted genomic DNA from each cell subset was spread evenly across all wells of several immunoSEQ 96-well plates, with each plate serving as a replicate. For sorted subsets, roughly 200 ng of genomic DNA, equivalent to 30,000 or so T cell genomes, went into each replicate PCR. The purified libraries were quantified using a Qubit 3.0 fluorometer, sized with a Bioanalyzer 2100, and then quantified again using the KAPA Library Quantification kit. A separate single-read 150-cycle Illumina NextSeq 550 flow cell was used to sequence each immunoSEQ 96-well plate. From the authors' description of their analysis: Because the immunoSEQ output included only junctional sequences and no quality scores, the filtering could not be the same as the filtering used for full-length reads. Sequences were annotated with PyIR, a Python wrapper for IgBLAST v1.9, and V/J genes and CDR3 were assigned using IMGT germline references. Reads with weak V/J assignments (E-value above 1e-6), missing CDR3, stop codons, out-of-frame junctions, or ambiguous translated residues were removed. V3J clonotypes were defined as sequences sharing an identical inferred V gene, J gene, and CDR3 amino acid sequence. To compute the percentage overlap between repertoires, the number of shared unique clonotypes was divided by the size of the smaller repertoire. Three approaches were used to assess repertoire richness: RTK rarefaction, the Chao1 estimator, and Recon v2.1 estimates of unobserved clonotypes. OLGA was used to compute generation probabilities for all TCRbeta clonotypes that the gDNA method yielded from a handful of donors. As stored in TCRdb, this immuneACCESS dataset retains in-frame rearrangements with V and J assigned. A fraction of the clones does not appear; measured against another copy, unresolved V genes explain less than half of the discrepancy, and the remainder lacks a known reason. Clone size and V and J calls were adopted from that table, with D and trimming inferred from the DNA. The table for this sample lists roughly 700,000 clones; approximately 79% of them were counted only once. The ten largest clones add up to about 1.8% of the sample.

Cut back by 0 bases and 5 bases, the V and J ends lie 13 bases apart. Reading from cysteine to phenylalanine, the CDR3 counts 15 amino acids. Here the CDR3 DNA is all that survives: 45 bases in frame from base 1. Sequences MNHEY (CDR1) and SVGAGI (CDR2) are obtained from the germline V gene. Summary of the overall study and its limitations: The genetic and exposure-history diversity represented was limited by the small number of donors. Across four donors, approximately 5% of naive CD4, 3% to 4% of naive CD8, roughly 2.2% of memory CD4, and approximately 0.4% of memory CD8 clonotypes were shared. Sampling was restricted to blood, and TCR repertoires in tissue are likely to differ from TCR repertoires in blood. Compared with non-shared clonotypes, clonotypes shared by all four sorted-subset donors had higher generation probabilities. Pairwise subsampling indicated that sequencing depth was expected to affect the degree of clonotype sharing among donors. Even with the large sequencing depth, rarefaction of the sorted-subset datasets indicated that sequencing was incomplete. Larger estimated clonotype richness was generally found for naive subsets than for memory subsets.

As for this clone: No antigen is known for it. No base-level quality is on record; no much larger clone is a single base apart.

Donors were healthy HIV-negative adults with no recently reported acute infections or vaccinations. All donors were Caucasian adults living in Nashville, Tennessee, USA. CD4+ T cells were enriched through magnetic negative selection, after which naive cells were positively selected on CD45RA and the remaining negative fraction served as the memory subset. Blood was collected by leukapheresis, and PBMCs were isolated by Ficoll-Histopaque density gradient centrifugation and then cryopreserved in liquid nitrogen vapor phase. Analytical flow cytometry was used to check the purity and quantity of each magnetically sorted T cell population. Genomic DNA was isolated from every sorted fraction and measured by UV absorbance on a Nanodrop 2000c.

The chain is encoded by TRBV6-5 joined to TRBJ1-2; no D gene can be assigned with confidence. This TCR was sampled from a woman aged 25-40 years in good health. The sample was memory CD4+ T cells sorted from blood. The cell subset or site label, as the study defines it: CD45RA-negative fraction. This receptor carries the CDR3 CASSYSRMVDYGYTF. The bases are TGTGCCAGCAGTTACTCGAGAATGGTTGATTATGGCTACACCTTC.